The clone carrying this T cell receptor (beta chain) has a count of ten or more. As yet, its antigen is unknown. The germline gives CDR1 SNHLY, CDR2 FYNNEI. The CDR3 is 14 amino acids. V dropped 1 base and J dropped 5 bases, with 11 bases sitting between them. This sample was taken from a study of T cells in Graves' hyperthyroidism and ophthalmopathy. Study-level results: Model-based prediction identified ophthalmopathy a median 6.5 months prior to its onset. Most thyroid clonotypes expanded above 0.001 were also detected in blood.

Researchers amplified the TCR beta CDR3 regions from RNA transcripts. The HTBI set primed first-round TCR CDR3 RT-PCR. TCRdb recomputed calls from the multiplex PCR reads with MiXCR, one row per CDR3 protein. In the table there are around 290,000 distinct CDR3 sequences, around 15% of which are singletons. The chain joins TRBV2 to TRBJ2-5; either TRBD1 or TRBD2 may supply D (5 bases each). The sequencing sample was made of blood. The TCR was taken from a woman between 35 and 50 years old with Graves' hyperthyroidism. CDR3 amino acids: CASSEGGPGETQYF. As DNA, the CDR3 is TGTGCCAGCAGTGAAGGGGGCCCGGGGGAGACCCAGTACTTC.